These 23 T cell receptor beta chains came from one sample sequenced in a study of Ad26.COV2.S vaccination and SARS-CoV-2 variants. Profiled with immunoSEQ multiplex PCR; TCRdb holds only in-frame clones, not every one. The table shows about 350,000 clones, with roughly 90% occurring only once. Treatment indicated: over 15 received Ad26.COV2.S at low or high dose, single or two shots; about five received placebo; per-sample allocation not given. At day 63 after the first vaccine or placebo injection, samples were drawn. Here the sequenced sample was peripheral blood, taken in a trial of Ad26.COV2.S vaccine versus placebo. Receptors were obtained from a person aged 18-65 years who received the Ad26.COV2.S COVID-19 vaccine or a placebo.

This chain uses TRBV7-3 with TRBJ2-3; 7 bases are shared with TRBD1. Germline CDR1 SGHTA, CDR2 FQGTGA. This CDR3 spans 16 amino acids. The J segment lost 4 bases and the V segment lost 5 bases, leaving 12 bases of the junction unmatched. The CDR3 spells CASSLRTGSSSDTQYF. DNA for the CDR3: TGTGCCAGCAGCCTACGGACAGGCAGTTCCTCAGATACGCAGTATTTT. Full variable domain (missing parts from reference TRBV7-3 and TRBJ2-3): GAGVSQTPSNKVTEKGKYVELRCDPISGHTALYWYRQSLGQGPEFLIYFQGTGAADDSGLPNDRFFAVRPEGSVSTLKIQRTERGDSAVYLCASSLRTGSSSDTQYFGPGTRLTVL.

The chain is built from TRBV30 and TRBJ2-4, with 9 bases that match TRBD1. This CDR3 region has 15 residues. The junction had 7 bases not matched to a gene; V was cut back by 3 bases and J by 4 bases. Germline lookup yields CDR1 GTSNPN and CDR2 SVGIG (reference sequence). CDR3: CAWRPSGTGKNIQYF. The CDR3 DNA sequence: TGTGCCTGGAGACCGTCCGGGACAGGGAAAAACATTCAGTACTTC.

The V gene is TRBV11-2, the J gene TRBJ1-6; 9 bases map to TRBD1. This CDR3 is built from 14 residues. Germline V lookup: CDR1 SGHAT, CDR2 FQNNGV. Trimming cost V 8 bases and J 10 bases; bases outside gene matches: 9. CDR3 DNA: TGTGCCAGCGCACCCGGGACAGGGCCATCACCCCTCCACTTT. Protein: CASAPGTGPSPLHF.

This chain uses TRBV7-2 with TRBJ1-2; D call uncertain. V dropped 1 base and J dropped 2 bases, with 8 bases sitting between them. Germline V gene lookup returns CDR1 SGHTA and CDR2 FQGNSA. This CDR3 comprises 14 residues. The CDR3 region is CASSLGSQNYGYTF. In nucleotides, the CDR3 is TGTGCCAGCAGCTTAGGTTCCCAGAACTATGGCTACACCTTC.

In DNA form, the CDR3 reads TGTGCCAGCAGGGGGACTAGCGGGAGCTATGAGCAGTTCTTC. The encoded protein is CASRGTSGSYEQFF. The V call is TRBV25-1, the J call TRBJ2-1; 14 bases map to TRBD2. The germline gives CDR1 MGHDK, CDR2 SYGVNS. The length of the CDR3 is 14 residues. J was trimmed by 8 bases and V by 6 bases; bases with no gene match: 3.

This chain links TRBV7-9 with TRBJ2-5; D tentatively fits TRBD1 or TRBD2 (5 bases each). The ends were cut back, 5 bases at V and 2 bases at J, with 18 bases in the middle. CDR1 and CDR2 (germline): SEHNR, FQNEAQ (reference sequence). This CDR3 has 16 amino acids. The CDR3: CASSKGPSVEQETQYF. CDR3 coding DNA: TGTGCCAGCAGCAAGGGACCGTCAGTAGAACAAGAGACCCAGTACTTC. The full variable domain, its missing parts supplied by reference TRBV7-9 and TRBJ2-5, is DTGVSQNPRHKITKRGQNVTFRCDPISEHNRLYWYRQTLGQGPEFLTYFQNEAQLEKSRLLSDRFSAERPKGSFSTLEIQRTEQGDSAMYLCASSKGPSVEQETQYFGPGTRLLVL.

Only one count was recorded for this clone. V is TRBV7-9 and J is TRBJ2-5, with unresolved D. Germline CDR1 is SEHNR and CDR2 is FQNEAQ (reference sequence). Trimming shortened V by 4 bases and J by 5 bases, and 11 bases separated the two germline ends. The CDR3 covers 13 residues. The CDR3 nucleotides read TGTGCCAGCAGCTCATCGGTGGGGGAGACCCAGTACTTC. Protein sequence: CASSSSVGETQYF.

V is TRBV7-2 and J is TRBJ1-6; D gene unclear. CDR3 length: 14 residues. V dropped 0 bases and J dropped 14 bases, with 14 bases sitting between them. Germline assignment: CDR1 SGHTA and CDR2 FQGNSA. For the CDR3, the DNA is TGTGCCAGCAGCTTAGCGAATGCGGGCGAGGCCCTCCACTTT. Protein product: CASSLANAGEALHF.

This chain uses TRBV2 with TRBJ2-5; D might be TRBD1 or TRBD2, each matching 5 bases. This CDR3 has 13 residues. CDR1 and CDR2 from the germline V gene are SNHLY and FYNNEI. V lost 7 bases, J lost 3 bases, and 12 bases lay in between. The CDR3, as DNA: TGTGCCAGCAAAAGGGGAGCAGAAGAGACCCAGTACTTC. Protein: CASKRGAEETQYF.

The chain employs TRBV14 and TRBJ2-2; tentative D call: TRBD2 (6 bases). This CDR3 has 16 amino acids. V was trimmed by 0 bases and J by 5 bases, leaving 13 bases between them. Germline values: CDR1 SGHDN, CDR2 FVKESK. CDR3 sequence reads: CASSQDYGRGTGELFF. CDR3 nucleotide sequence: TGTGCCAGCAGCCAAGATTACGGGAGAGGGACCGGGGAGCTGTTTTTT.

The rearrangement uses TRBV5-1 and TRBJ1-4; 9 bases are a match to TRBD1. Germline V CDR1 and CDR2: SGHRS, YFSETQ. J was trimmed by 6 bases and V by 4 bases; bases with no gene match: 7. CDR3 size: 15 residues. CDR3 sequence: CASSPEGQGDEKLFF. The CDR3 region has the DNA TGCGCCAGCAGCCCCGAGGGACAGGGCGATGAAAAACTGTTTTTT.

V is TRBV4-1 and J is TRBJ2-6, with unresolved D. V lost 7 bases and J lost 0, with 7 bases in between. The germline gives CDR1 MGHRA, CDR2 YSYEKL. This CDR3 is built from 14 residues. This CDR3 reads CASTGSSGANVLTF. The CDR3 DNA is TGCGCCAGCACCGGGTCCTCTGGGGCCAACGTCCTGACTTTC.

This clone has a handful of counts. This rearrangement joins TRBV28 to TRBJ1-2, with D hard to call. This CDR3 contains 11 residues. Trimming removed 11 bases at V and 1 base at J, with 8 bases between. Germline V gene lookup returns CDR1 MDHEN and CDR2 SYDVKM. DNA of the CDR3: TGTGCCGCGAGCGTTAACTATGGCTACACCTTC. Its translation: CAASVNYGYTF.

The chain combines TRBV29-1 with TRBJ2-5, with 9 bases matching TRBD1. This CDR3 has 13 amino acids. Germline lookup yields CDR1 SQVTM and CDR2 ANQGSEA. J was trimmed by 2 bases and V by 6 bases; bases with no gene match: 4. In nucleotides, the CDR3 is TGCAGCGTACCCGGGACAGGGCAAGAGACCCAGTACTTC. Residues: CSVPGTGQETQYF. The full variable domain, in which reference TRBV29-1 and TRBJ2-5 provide the parts outside the CDR3, is SAVISQKPSRDICQRGTSLTIQCQVDSQVTMMFWYRQQPGQSLTLIATANQGSEATYESGFVIDKFPISRPNLTFSTLTVSNMSPEDSSIYLCSVPGTGQETQYFGPGTRLLVL.

The V and J genes are TRBV6-4 and TRBJ2-2, with 10 bases that match TRBD2. Losses at the gene ends were 6 bases for V and 5 bases for J; bases not matched to a gene: 6. Germline V gene lookup returns CDR1 MRHNA and CDR2 SNTAGT. The CDR3 consists of 15 residues. CDR3 region: CASSPLAGVTGELFF. CDR3 sequence (DNA): TGTGCCAGCAGCCCGCTAGCGGGAGTTACCGGGGAGCTGTTTTTT.

The chain couples TRBV7-9 to TRBJ1-4; 12 bases are a match to TRBD1. This CDR3 is 18 amino acids long. CDR1 is SEHNR and CDR2 is FQNEAQ in the germline V gene (reference sequence). V was pared by 8 bases and J by 0 bases, with 10 bases of the junction left unmatched. The CDR3 coding sequence is TGTGCCAGCCGACGGGACAGGGGGCCCCGGGCAACTAATGAAAAACTGTTTTTT. As protein: CASRRDRGPRATNEKLFF.

The V gene is TRBV28, the J gene TRBJ2-7; D uncertain. V lost 5 bases and J 2 bases, leaving 7 bases between the germline ends. CDR1 is MDHEN, CDR2 SYDVKM, per germline. The CDR3 extends over 12 amino acids. This CDR3 reads CASSPIAYEQYF. As DNA, the CDR3 is TGTGCCAGCAGTCCGATCGCCTACGAGCAGTACTTC.

The rearrangement links TRBV10-3 to TRBJ1-3; D remains unclear. The V end lost 9 bases, the J end lost 0 bases, and 6 bases lay between the germline ends. This CDR3 is built from 12 residues. Germline V gene data show CDR1 as ENHRY and CDR2 as SYGVKD. CDR3 loop: CAIGVSGNTIYF. The DNA for the CDR3 is TGTGCCATAGGAGTCTCTGGAAACACCATATATTTT.

The gene calls are TRBV7-9 and TRBJ2-1; TRBD1 might be the D (5 bases). Per germline, CDR1 SEHNR and CDR2 FQNEAQ (reference sequence). Trimming pared 0 bases from V and 10 bases from J, leaving 13 bases between. The CDR3 is 14 residues long. CDR3 DNA sequence: TGTGCCAGCAGCTTAGCTTGGGGCTTCAGGGAGCAGTTCTTC. Translation gives CASSLAWGFREQFF.

Comment on this clone: The same CDR3 arises from other DNA sequences in this sample as well. The chain uses TRBV27 and TRBJ2-7; D may be TRBD1 or TRBD2 (5 bases each). Per germline, CDR1 MNHEY and CDR2 SMNVEV (reference sequence). The germline V and J ends were trimmed by 4 bases and 0 bases, with 7 bases remaining between them. The CDR3 is 13 amino acids. CDR3 region: CASSSGSSYEQYF. CDR3 sequence (DNA): TGTGCCAGCAGTTCAGGGAGCTCCTACGAGCAGTACTTC.

The rearrangement links TRBV5-5 to TRBJ2-1; D is perhaps TRBD1 (5 bases). Germline V CDR1 and CDR2: SGHKS, YYEKEE (reference sequence). Trimming removed 5 bases from V and 0 bases from J, with 12 bases in between. This CDR3 has 15 amino acids. The CDR3, as DNA: TGTGCCAGCAGGCCACAGGATAGCTCCTACAATGAGCAGTTCTTC. Its protein product is CASRPQDSSYNEQFF.

This chain uses TRBV12-5 with TRBJ1-5; 7 nucleotides agree with TRBD1. V lost 2 bases and J lost 1; bases outside the gene matches: 8. The CDR3 totals 17 residues. Germline lookup yields CDR1 LGHNT and CDR2 FRNRAP. CDR3 sequence reads: CASGLSGGILSNQPQHF. CDR3 coding DNA: TGTGCTAGTGGTTTGTCAGGGGGGATTTTGAGCAATCAGCCCCAGCATTTT.

The chain carries TRBV14 and TRBJ2-5; weak D call: TRBD2 (5 bases). Germline-derived CDR1 and CDR2 are SGHDN and FVKESK. The CDR3 length is 16 residues. Trimming shortened V by 3 bases and J by 2 bases, and 16 bases separated the two germline ends. The DNA of the CDR3 is TGTGCCAGCAGCCAGAATAGCGTGCTCATACAAGAGACCCAGTACTTC. Residues: CASSQNSVLIQETQYF.